Sequencing of this T cell receptor (beta chain) was carried out in a study of OX40 agonist ivuxolimab in advanced cancers. The wider study: Antecedent anti-PD-1, anti-PD-L1 or anti-CTLA-4 therapy was permissible, with under 50% having received some.

Germline V gene data show CDR1 as SGHNT and CDR2 as YENEEA. The germline V and J ends were trimmed by 3 bases and 2 bases, with 8 bases remaining between them. The CDR3 sequence is 13 residues long. Measured with immunoSEQ multiplex PCR; TCRdb has only the in-frame clones, and not every one. The data contain some 85,000 clones, over 75% of them singletons. The genes are TRBV11-3 and TRBJ2-7; D not certain. This TCR derives from an adult with an advanced solid tumor such as melanoma, head and neck, liver or kidney cancer. The material sequenced was CD4+ or CD8+ T cells sorted from blood, taken in a trial of the OX40 agonist ivuxolimab. CDR3 sequence: CASSLLVTYEQYF. DNA of the CDR3: TGTGCCAGCAGCTTGTTGGTTACCTACGAGCAGTACTTC.